This T cell receptor beta chain was captured in a study of blood T cell repertoires in COVID-19. On the study more broadly: Samples came from the United States, Italy and Spain, spanning acute and convalescent COVID-19. PBMCs, B-cell-depleted T cells, or T cells provided the cDNA or gDNA that made up the material.

The germline gives CDR1 SGHNT, CDR2 YYREEE (reference sequence). V dropped 2 bases and J dropped 0; count of bases not matched to a gene: 1. The CDR3 length is 15 residues. The protocol was immunoSEQ multiplex PCR, while the TCRdb copy is restricted to in-frame clones and leaves out a portion. The data show more than 300,000 clones, 70% to 90% seen once. The participants were between about 18 and 90 years old and came from under 25 US areas. In assigning cohorts, the study relied on participant-reported clinical history. Sequenced material: PBMCs or T cells enriched from blood (not recorded which). The clonotype was recovered from a woman between 18 and 29 years old who had recovered from COVID-19. The chain recombines TRBV5-4 with TRBJ2-7, with 11 nucleotides matching TRBD1. This CDR3 is CASSFGTGGSYEQYF. CDR3 nucleotide sequence: TGTGCCAGCAGCTTCGGGACAGGGGGCTCCTACGAGCAGTACTTC.